This TCR beta chain was profiled in a study of T cell responses to AZD1222 COVID-19 vaccine. Study-level results: Sampling that yielded the repertoires occurred only after the peak T cell response.

Produced via immunoSEQ multiplex PCR; TCRdb's table is partial and in-frame only. The sample consists of 60,000 to 90,000 clones, about 83% of them appearing once. The germline V gene has CDR1 MNHEY and CDR2 SVGAGI. This CDR3 has 13 amino acids. The V end was cut by 7 bases, the J end by 8 bases, with 17 bases between. On this clone itself: Its antigen is still unknown.

The sequences come from peripheral blood, collected 28 days after the second dose of the MenACWY control vaccine. This clonotype was obtained from an adult who received the MenACWY meningococcal vaccine as a control. This chain connects TRBV6-5 to TRBJ1-2; TRBD1 might be the D (5 bases). The CDR3 sequence is CASNQGTHRGYTF. Written as DNA, the CDR3 is TGTGCCAGCAATCAAGGGACCCACCGCGGCTACACCTTC.